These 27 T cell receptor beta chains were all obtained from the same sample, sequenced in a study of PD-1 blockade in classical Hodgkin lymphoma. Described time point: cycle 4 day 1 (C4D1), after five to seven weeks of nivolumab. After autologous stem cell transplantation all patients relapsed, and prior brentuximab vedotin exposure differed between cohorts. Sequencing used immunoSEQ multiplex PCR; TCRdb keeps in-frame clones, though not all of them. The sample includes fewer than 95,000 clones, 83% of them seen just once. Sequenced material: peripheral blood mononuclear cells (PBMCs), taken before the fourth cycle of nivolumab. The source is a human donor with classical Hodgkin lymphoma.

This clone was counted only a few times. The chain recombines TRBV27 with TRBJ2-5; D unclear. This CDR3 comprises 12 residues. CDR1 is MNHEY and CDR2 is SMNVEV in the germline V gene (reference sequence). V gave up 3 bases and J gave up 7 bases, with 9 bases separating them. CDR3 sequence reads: CASSFPPGTQYF. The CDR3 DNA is TGTGCCAGCAGTTTTCCCCCAGGGACCCAGTACTTC.

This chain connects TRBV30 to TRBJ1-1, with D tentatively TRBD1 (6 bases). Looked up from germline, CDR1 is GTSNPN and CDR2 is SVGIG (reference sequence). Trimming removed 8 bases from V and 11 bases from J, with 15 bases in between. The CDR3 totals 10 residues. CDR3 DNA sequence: TGTGCCGGCGTACAGGGTCTGGCTTTCTTT. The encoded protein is CAGVQGLAFF.

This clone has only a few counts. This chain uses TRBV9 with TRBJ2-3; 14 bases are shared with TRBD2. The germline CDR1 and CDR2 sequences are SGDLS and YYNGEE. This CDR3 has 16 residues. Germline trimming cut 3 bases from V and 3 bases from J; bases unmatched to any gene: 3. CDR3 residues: CASSDGTSGSTDTQYF. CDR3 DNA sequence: TGTGCCAGCAGCGACGGGACTAGCGGGAGTACAGATACGCAGTATTTT.

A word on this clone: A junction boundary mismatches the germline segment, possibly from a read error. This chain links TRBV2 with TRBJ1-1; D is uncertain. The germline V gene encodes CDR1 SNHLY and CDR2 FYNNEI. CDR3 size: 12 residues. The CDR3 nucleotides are TGTGCCAGCAGTACGGACCGGGCTGACGCTTTCTTT. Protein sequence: CASSTDRADAFF.

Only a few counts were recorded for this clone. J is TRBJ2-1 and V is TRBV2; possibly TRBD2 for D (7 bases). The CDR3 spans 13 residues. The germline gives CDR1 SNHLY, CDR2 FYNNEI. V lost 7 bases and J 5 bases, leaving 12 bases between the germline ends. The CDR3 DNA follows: TGTGCCAGCAAGCGGGACACTAACAATGAGCAGTTCTTC. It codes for CASKRDTNNEQFF.

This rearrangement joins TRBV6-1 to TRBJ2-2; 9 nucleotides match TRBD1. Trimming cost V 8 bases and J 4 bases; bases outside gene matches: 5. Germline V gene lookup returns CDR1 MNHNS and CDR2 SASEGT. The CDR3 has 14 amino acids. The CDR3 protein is CASALTGGTGELFF. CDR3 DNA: TGTGCCAGCGCCTTGACAGGGGGCACCGGGGAGCTGTTTTTT.

As DNA, the CDR3 is TGTGCCAGCAGCTTGGGAGGCAACCCGGGAAGAGCCGGGGAGCTGTTTTTT. Translating gives CASSLGGNPGRAGELFF. The genes are TRBV5-4 and TRBJ2-2; TRBD2 might be the D (5 bases). The CDR3 length is 17 residues. V lost 0 bases and J 6 bases, leaving 18 bases between the germline ends. CDR1 is SGHNT and CDR2 is YYREEE in the germline V gene (reference sequence).

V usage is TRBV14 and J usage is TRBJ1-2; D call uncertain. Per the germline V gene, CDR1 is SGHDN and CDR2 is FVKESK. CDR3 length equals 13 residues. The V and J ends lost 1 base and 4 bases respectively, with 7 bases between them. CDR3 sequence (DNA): TGTGCCAGCAGCCAAGGTGGTAGCTATGGCTACACCTTC. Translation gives CASSQGGSYGYTF.

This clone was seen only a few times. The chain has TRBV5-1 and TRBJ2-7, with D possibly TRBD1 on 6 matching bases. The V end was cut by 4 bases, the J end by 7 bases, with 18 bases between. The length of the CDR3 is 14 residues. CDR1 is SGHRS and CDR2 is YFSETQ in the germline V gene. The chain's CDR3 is CASSNYPQGWEQYF. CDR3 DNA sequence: TGCGCCAGCAGCAATTATCCACAGGGTTGGGAGCAGTACTTC.

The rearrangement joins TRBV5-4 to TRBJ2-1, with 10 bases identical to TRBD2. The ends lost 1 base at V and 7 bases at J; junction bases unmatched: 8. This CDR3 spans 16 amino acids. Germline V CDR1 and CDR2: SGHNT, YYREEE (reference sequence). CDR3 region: CASSLILLGLANEQFF. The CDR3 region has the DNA TGTGCCAGCAGCTTGATATTGTTGGGACTAGCGAATGAGCAGTTCTTC.

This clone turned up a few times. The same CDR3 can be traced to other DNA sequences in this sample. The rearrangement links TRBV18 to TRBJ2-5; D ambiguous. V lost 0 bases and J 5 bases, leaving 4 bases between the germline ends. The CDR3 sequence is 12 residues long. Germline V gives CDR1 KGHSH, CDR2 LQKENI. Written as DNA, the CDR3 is TGTGCCAGCTCACCACCGGGTGAGACCCAGTACTTC. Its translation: CASSPPGETQYF.

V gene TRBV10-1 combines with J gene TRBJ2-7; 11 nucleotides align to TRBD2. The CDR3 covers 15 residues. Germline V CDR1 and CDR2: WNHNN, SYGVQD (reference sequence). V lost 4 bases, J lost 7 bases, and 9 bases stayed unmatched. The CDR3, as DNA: TGCGCCAGCAGTGGAGGGACTAGCGGCCCTGGGGAGCAGTACTTC. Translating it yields CASSGGTSGPGEQYF.

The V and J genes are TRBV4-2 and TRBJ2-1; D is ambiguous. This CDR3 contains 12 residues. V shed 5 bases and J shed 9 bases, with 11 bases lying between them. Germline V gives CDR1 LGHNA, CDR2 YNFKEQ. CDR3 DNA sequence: TGTGCCAGCAGCTTGGCGGTGGGTGAGCAGTTCTTC. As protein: CASSLAVGEQFF.

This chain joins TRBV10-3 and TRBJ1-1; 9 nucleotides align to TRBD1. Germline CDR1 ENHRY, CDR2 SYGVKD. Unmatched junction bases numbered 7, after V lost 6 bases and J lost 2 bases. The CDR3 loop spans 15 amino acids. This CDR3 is CAIRTQDRGNTEAFF. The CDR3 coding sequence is TGTGCCATCAGAACCCAGGACAGGGGAAACACTGAAGCTTTCTTT.

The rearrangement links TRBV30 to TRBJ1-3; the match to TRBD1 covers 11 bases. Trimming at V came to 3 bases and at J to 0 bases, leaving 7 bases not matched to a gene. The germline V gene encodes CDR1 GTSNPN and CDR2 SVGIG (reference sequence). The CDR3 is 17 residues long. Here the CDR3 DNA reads TGTGCCTGGAGCCTCCCGGACAGGGGGCTCTCTGGAAACACCATATATTTT. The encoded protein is CAWSLPDRGLSGNTIYF.

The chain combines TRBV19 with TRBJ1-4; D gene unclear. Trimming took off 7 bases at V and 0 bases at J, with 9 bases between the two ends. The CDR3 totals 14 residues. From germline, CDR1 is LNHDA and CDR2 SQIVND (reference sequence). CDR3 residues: CASTGTPTNEKLFF. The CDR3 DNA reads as TGTGCCAGTACCGGCACCCCAACTAATGAAAAACTGTTTTTT. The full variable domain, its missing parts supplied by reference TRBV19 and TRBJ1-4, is DGGITQSPKYLFRKEGQNVTLSCEQNLNHDAMYWYRQDPGQGLRLIYYSQIVNDFQKGDIAEGYSVSREKKESFPLTVTSAQKNPTAFYLCASTGTPTNEKLFFGSGTQLSVL.

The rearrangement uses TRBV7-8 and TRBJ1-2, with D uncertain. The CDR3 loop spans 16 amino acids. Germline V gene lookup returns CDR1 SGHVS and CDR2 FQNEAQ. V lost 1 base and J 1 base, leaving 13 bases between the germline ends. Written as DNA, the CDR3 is TGTGCCAGCAGCTTAGGACACCACAGCCTTAACTATGGCTACACCTTC. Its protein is CASSLGHHSLNYGYTF.

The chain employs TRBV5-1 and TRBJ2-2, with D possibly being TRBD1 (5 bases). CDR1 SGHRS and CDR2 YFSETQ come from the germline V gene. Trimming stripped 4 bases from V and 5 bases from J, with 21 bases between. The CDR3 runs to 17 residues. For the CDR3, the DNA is TGCGCCAGCAGCCACCAGGGAATGAAGTACAGTACCGGGGAGCTGTTTTTT. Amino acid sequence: CASSHQGMKYSTGELFF.

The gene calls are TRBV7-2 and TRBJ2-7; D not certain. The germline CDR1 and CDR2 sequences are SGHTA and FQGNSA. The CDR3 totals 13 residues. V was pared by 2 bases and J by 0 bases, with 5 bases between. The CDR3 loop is CASSLQDSYEQYF. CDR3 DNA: TGTGCCAGCAGCTTACAGGACTCCTACGAGCAGTACTTC. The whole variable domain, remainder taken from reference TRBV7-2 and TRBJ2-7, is GAGVSQSPSNKVTEKGKDVELRCDPISGHTALYWYRQSLGQGLEFLIYFQGNSAPDKSGLPSDRFSAERTGGSVSTLTIQRTQQEDSAVYLCASSLQDSYEQYFGPGTRLTVT.

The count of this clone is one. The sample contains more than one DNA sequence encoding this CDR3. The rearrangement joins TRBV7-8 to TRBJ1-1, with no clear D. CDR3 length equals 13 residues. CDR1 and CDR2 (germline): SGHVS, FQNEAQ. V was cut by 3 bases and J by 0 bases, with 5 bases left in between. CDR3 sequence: CASSLGMNTEAFF. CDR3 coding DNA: TGTGCCAGCAGCTTGGGAATGAACACTGAAGCTTTCTTT.

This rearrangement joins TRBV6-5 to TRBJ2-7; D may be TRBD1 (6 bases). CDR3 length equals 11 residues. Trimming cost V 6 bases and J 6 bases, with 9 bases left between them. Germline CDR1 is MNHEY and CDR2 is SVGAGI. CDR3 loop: CASSNRVEQYF. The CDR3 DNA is TGTGCCAGCAGCAACAGGGTCGAGCAGTACTTC.

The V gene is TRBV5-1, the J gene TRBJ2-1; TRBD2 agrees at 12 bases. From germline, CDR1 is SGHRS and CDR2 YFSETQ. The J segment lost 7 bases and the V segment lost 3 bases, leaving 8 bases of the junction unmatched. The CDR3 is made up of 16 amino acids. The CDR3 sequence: CASSSSGRANYNEQFF. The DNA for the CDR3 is TGCGCCAGCAGCTCTAGCGGGAGGGCCAATTATAATGAGCAGTTCTTC.

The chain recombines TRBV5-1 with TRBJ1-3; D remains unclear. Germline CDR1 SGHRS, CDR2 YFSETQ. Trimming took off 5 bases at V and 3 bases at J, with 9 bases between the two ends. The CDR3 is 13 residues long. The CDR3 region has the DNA TGCGCCAGCAGGGAAGTTGGTGGAAACACCATATATTTT. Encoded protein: CASREVGGNTIYF. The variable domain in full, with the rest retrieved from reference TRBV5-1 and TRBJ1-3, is KAGVTQTPRYLIKTRGQQVTLSCSPISGHRSVSWYQQTPGQGLQFLFEYFSETQRNKGNFPGRFSGRQFSNSRSEMNVSTLELGDSALYLCASREVGGNTIYFGEGSWLTVV.

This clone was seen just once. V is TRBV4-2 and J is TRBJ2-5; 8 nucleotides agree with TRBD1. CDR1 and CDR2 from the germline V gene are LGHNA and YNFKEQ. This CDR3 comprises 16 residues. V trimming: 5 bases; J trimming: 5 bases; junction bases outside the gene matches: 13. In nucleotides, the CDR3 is TGTGCCAGCAGCGAGAACCTAGGACAGGGAGGTGAGACCCAGTACTTC. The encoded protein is CASSENLGQGGETQYF.

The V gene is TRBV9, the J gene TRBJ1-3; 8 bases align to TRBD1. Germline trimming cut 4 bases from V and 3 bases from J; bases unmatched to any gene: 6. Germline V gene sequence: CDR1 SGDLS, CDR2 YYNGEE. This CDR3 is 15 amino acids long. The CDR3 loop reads CASSPRTGLGNTIYF. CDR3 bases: TGTGCCAGCAGCCCCAGGACAGGGCTTGGAAACACCATATATTTT.

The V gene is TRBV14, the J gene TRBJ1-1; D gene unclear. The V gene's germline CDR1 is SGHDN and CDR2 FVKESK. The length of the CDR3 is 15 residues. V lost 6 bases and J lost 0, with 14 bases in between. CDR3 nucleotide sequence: TGTGCCAGCAGTCCACAAGTACGCATGAACACTGAAGCTTTCTTT. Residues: CASSPQVRMNTEAFF.

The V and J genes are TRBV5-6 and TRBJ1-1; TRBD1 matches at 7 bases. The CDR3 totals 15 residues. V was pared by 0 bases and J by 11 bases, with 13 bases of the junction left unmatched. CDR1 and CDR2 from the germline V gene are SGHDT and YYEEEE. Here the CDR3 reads CASSLGFRDSGWAFF. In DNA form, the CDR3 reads TGTGCCAGCAGCTTGGGTTTCCGGGACAGCGGTTGGGCTTTCTTT.